Below are 19 T cell receptor beta chains sequenced from a single sample in a study of response to subunit inactivated influenza vaccine. From the RT-PCR reads, TCRdb called clonotypes with MiXCR, one entry per CDR3 protein. The table has under 200,000 distinct CDR3 sequences, 10% to 15% seen once; the top ten hold 25% to 30%. This same sample was also taken into another study, of T cells expressing NK-cell markers. That source adds: The authors generated TCR beta cDNA through 5'RACE template switching with UMIs.

Source: CD8+ T cells sorted from PBMCs, taken about 12 days after vaccination. The receptors come from a man in his fifties who received an inactivated influenza vaccine.

This clonotype was observed a few times. The chain combines TRBV5-6 with TRBJ2-2, with 7 bases fitting TRBD1. The CDR3 runs to 18 residues. Looked up from germline, CDR1 is SGHDT and CDR2 is YYEEEE. The trim removed 4 bases at V and 0 bases at J, leaving 12 bases unmatched. Here the CDR3 DNA reads TGTGCCAGCAGCAACGGACAGGAACCCGTCGCGAACACCGGGGAGCTGTTTTTT. Translated: CASSNGQEPVANTGELFF. Variable domain in full (rest from reference TRBV5-6 and TRBJ2-2): DAGVTQSPTHLIKTRGQQVTLRCSPKSGHDTVSWYQQALGQGPQFIFQYYEEEERQRGNFPDRFSGHQFPNYSSELNVNALLLGDSALYLCASSNGQEPVANTGELFFGEGSRLTVL.

The sample holds a few counts of this clonotype. The chain is built from TRBV28 and TRBJ2-1, with a possible D match to TRBD2 (6 bases). Trimming removed 2 bases at V and 9 bases at J, with 14 bases between. The CDR3 covers 14 residues. Per germline, CDR1 MDHEN and CDR2 SYDVKM. The CDR3 sequence is CASSLRRGSSEQFF. The CDR3 DNA reads as TGTGCCAGCAGTTTACGTCGGGGGTCGAGTGAGCAGTTCTTC. Full variable domain (remainder filled in from reference TRBV28 and TRBJ2-1): DVKVTQSSRYLVKRTGEKVFLECVQDMDHENMFWYRQDPGLGLRLIYFSYDVKMKEKGDIPEGYSVSREKKERFSLILESASTNQTSMYLCASSLRRGSSEQFFGPGTRLTVL.

V is TRBV12-3 or TRBV12-4 and J is TRBJ1-1, with D unclear. This CDR3 comprises 14 residues. Deletions cut 7 bases from V and 0 bases from J, with 12 bases between. CDR3 in DNA: TGTGCCAGCACCCCCGGGAACATGAACACTGAAGCTTTCTTT. Its protein is CASTPGNMNTEAFF.

This clonotype was seen more than once but under ten times. V usage is TRBV7-6 and J usage is TRBJ2-7; no clear D. CDR3 size: 14 residues. Germline CDR1 reads SGHVS; CDR2 reads FNYEAQ. Trimming stripped 5 bases from V and 0 bases from J, with 11 bases between. CDR3 sequence reads: CASSPFLGSYEQYF. For the CDR3, the DNA is TGTGCCAGCAGCCCCTTTCTAGGCTCCTACGAGCAGTACTTC.

The sample holds a few counts of this clonotype. The V call is TRBV7-9, the J call TRBJ2-7; D could derive from TRBD1 or TRBD2 (5 bases each). Germline V gene data show CDR1 as SEHNR and CDR2 as FQNEAQ (reference sequence). The CDR3 is 15 residues long. Trimming stripped 6 bases from V and 7 bases from J, with 22 bases between. The CDR3 DNA is TGTGCCAGCAGTCCGAGTACCCTCGGGGCGGGTGAGCAGTACTTC. Translating it yields CASSPSTLGAGEQYF.

The V call is TRBV27, the J call TRBJ2-7, with D possibly being TRBD1 or TRBD2 (5 bases each). V lost 5 bases and J lost 2, with 13 bases in between. The CDR3 extends over 14 amino acids. Germline values: CDR1 MNHEY, CDR2 SMNVEV (reference sequence). The CDR3 spells CASSPGRGAYEQYF. CDR3 in DNA: TGTGCCAGCAGTCCGGGACGGGGTGCCTACGAGCAGTACTTC.

The chain employs TRBV20-1 and TRBJ2-7, with D tentatively TRBD1 (5 bases). This CDR3 comprises 14 residues. V dropped 1 base and J dropped 0 bases, with 10 bases sitting between them. Germline lookup yields CDR1 DFQATT and CDR2 SNEGSKA (reference sequence). This CDR3 reads CSARGLGHSYEQYF. CDR3 nucleotide sequence: TGCAGTGCTAGAGGGCTCGGACACTCCTACGAGCAGTACTTC.

The chain recombines TRBV12-3 or TRBV12-4 with TRBJ1-5; D gene ambiguous. Trimming shortened V by 6 bases and J by 4 bases, and 10 bases separated the two germline ends. The CDR3 runs to 13 residues. DNA of the CDR3: TGTGCCAGCAGCGTCGGAACGAATCAGCCCCAGCATTTT. Its protein is CASSVGTNQPQHF.

This clonotype appeared a few times. The rearrangement joins TRBV24-1 to TRBJ2-1; TRBD2 is a possible D gene (5 bases). CDR3 length: 14 residues. The germline gives CDR1 KGHDR, CDR2 SFDVKD. V was trimmed by 7 bases and J by 3 bases, leaving 12 bases between them. The CDR3 sequence is CATSLAGVYNEQFF. CDR3 coding DNA: TGTGCCACCAGCCTAGCAGGAGTCTACAATGAGCAGTTCTTC.

This clonotype was observed a handful of times. This chain links TRBV9 with TRBJ1-6; D gene uncertain. This CDR3 contains 13 residues. Per the germline V gene, CDR1 is SGDLS and CDR2 is YYNGEE. Deletions cut 0 bases from V and 13 bases from J, with 11 bases between. The CDR3 bases are TGTGCCAGCAGCGTAGTGTCCCTCGGTCCCCTCCACTTT. Translated: CASSVVSLGPLHF.

On this clonotype: A clone one base away is much larger, so this may be a read error. The chain employs TRBV28 and TRBJ2-7; 7 bases fit TRBD1. The CDR3 is made up of 14 amino acids. Germline V CDR1 and CDR2: MDHEN, SYDVKM. The CDR3 bases are TGTGCCAGCCGGAGCCGGGACAGCTACTACGACCAGTACTTC. This sequence encodes CASRSRDSYYDQYF.

The rearrangement links TRBV4-3 to TRBJ1-2; D not certain. The V end lost 0 bases, the J end lost 7 bases, and 12 bases lay between the germline ends. The CDR3 contains 14 residues. Germline V gene data show CDR1 as LGHNA and CDR2 as YSLEER. In DNA, the CDR3 is TGCGCCAGCAGCCAAGAGAGGACTGTACCTGGCTACACCTTC. This encodes CASSQERTVPGYTF.

The chain uses TRBV27 and TRBJ1-2; D is possibly TRBD1 (6 bases). The CDR3 has 13 residues. V was trimmed by 6 bases and J by 7 bases, leaving 15 bases between them. Germline CDR1 reads MNHEY; CDR2 reads SMNVEV (reference sequence). CDR3 region: CASRIGGAAGYTF. The CDR3 bases are TGTGCCAGCAGGATCGGGGGGGCCGCTGGCTACACCTTC.

The chain uses TRBV7-9 and TRBJ2-7; TRBD2 matches at 10 bases. Germline V lookup: CDR1 SEHNR, CDR2 FQNEAQ (reference sequence). V gave up 2 bases and J gave up 8 bases; unmatched junction bases: 9. This CDR3 is 15 amino acids long. For the CDR3, the DNA is TGTGCCAGCAGCTTACCGGCTAGCGGGAGCGTCCAGCAGTACTTC. Its translation is CASSLPASGSVQQYF.

The rearrangement uses TRBV28 and TRBJ2-5; 12 nucleotides line up with TRBD1. Trimming cost V 3 bases and J 2 bases; bases outside gene matches: 4. This CDR3 is 16 amino acids long. Germline loops: CDR1 MDHEN, CDR2 SYDVKM. CDR3: CASSLGQGAYQETQYF. The CDR3 region has the DNA TGTGCCAGCAGTTTGGGACAGGGGGCCTATCAAGAGACCCAGTACTTC.

This clonotype was seen repeatedly, ten times or more. The chain combines TRBV15 with TRBJ2-3, with D hard to call. V was pared by 5 bases and J by 4 bases, with 13 bases between. The CDR3 sequence is 14 residues long. The germline CDR1 and CDR2 sequences are LNHNV and YYDKDF (reference sequence). DNA of the CDR3: TGTGCCACCAGCGGAAGCGCCTGGGCAGATACGCAGTATTTT. Translating it yields CATSGSAWADTQYF.

In this sample, this clonotype turned up a few times. V and J are TRBV21-1 and TRBJ2-7. TRBV21-1 is termed a pseudogene. This CDR3 has 13 residues. Here the CDR3 DNA reads TGTGCCAGCAGCACAGTAACCGTGGGCGAGCAGTACTTC. It codes for CASSTVTVGEQYF.

This clonotype was seen a few times. This chain uses TRBV7-9 with TRBJ2-4, with 8 nucleotides matching TRBD1. V was clipped by 7 bases and J by 5 bases; unmatched bases: 4. The CDR3 is 13 amino acids. CDR1 and CDR2 (germline): SEHNR, FQNEAQ (reference sequence). The DNA for the CDR3 is TGTGCCAGCATCCCGACAGGGGAAAACATTCAGTACTTC. This codes for CASIPTGENIQYF.

This chain joins TRBV9 and TRBJ2-1; 7 bases map to TRBD2. Germline V gene data show CDR1 as SGDLS and CDR2 as YYNGEE. The CDR3 contains 15 residues. The trim removed 5 bases at V and 0 bases at J, leaving 5 bases unmatched. CDR3 DNA: TGTGCCAGCAGAGCGGGATTGAGCTCCTACAATGAGCAGTTCTTC. Translated: CASRAGLSSYNEQFF.